These 10 T cell receptor beta chains came from one sample sequenced in a study of blood T cell repertoires in COVID-19. TCRdb's table, derived via immunoSEQ multiplex PCR, lists solely in-frame clones and lacks some. The table shows 140,000 to 150,000 clones, with roughly 89% occurring only once. Sequencing was done on a sample of peripheral blood. The receptors were sampled from a man aged 60 to 75 with active or convalescent COVID-19.

This clone is a singleton in its sample. V usage is TRBV2 and J usage is TRBJ2-3; 7 positions match TRBD1. The CDR3 extends over 15 amino acids. The germline CDR1 and CDR2 sequences are SNHLY and FYNNEI. Unmatched junction bases numbered 9, after V lost 6 bases and J lost 3 bases. The CDR3 nucleotides read TGTGCCAGCAGGGCCGAGGGACAGACTACAGATACGCAGTATTTT. Protein: CASRAEGQTTDTQYF.

V usage is TRBV6-5 and J usage is TRBJ2-3, with TRBD2 identical over 8 bases. Germline V gene data show CDR1 as MNHEY and CDR2 as SVGAGI. CDR3 length: 15 residues. V lost 6 bases and J lost 4; bases outside the gene matches: 9. The CDR3 DNA is TGTGCCAGCAGCCGCGGGACTAGTAGGCCAGATACGCAGTATTTT. Amino acids: CASSRGTSRPDTQYF.

This clone has just one count. The rearrangement joins TRBV9 to TRBJ1-1, with D possibly matching TRBD1 (5 bases). V lost 2 bases and J 5 bases, leaving 16 bases between the germline ends. Per the germline V gene, CDR1 is SGDLS and CDR2 is YYNGEE. The CDR3 totals 15 residues. In DNA, the CDR3 is TGTGCCAGCAGCGTCCGAGACAGCCTCAAGACTGAAGCTTTCTTT. Translating it yields CASSVRDSLKTEAFF.

The chain employs TRBV15 and TRBJ1-5, with 7 bases fitting TRBD1. CDR3 length: 14 residues. Germline lookup yields CDR1 LNHNV and CDR2 YYDKDF (reference sequence). Losses at the gene ends were 5 bases for V and 8 bases for J; bases not matched to a gene: 9. CDR3 sequence (DNA): TGTGCCACCAGCGGCGACAGGGAGTGGGAGCCCCAGCATTTT. Amino acid sequence: CATSGDREWEPQHF. Combining the CDR3 with reference TRBV15 and TRBJ1-5 gives the whole variable domain DAMVIQNPRYQVTQFGKPVTLSCSQTLNHNVMYWYQQKSSQAPKLLFHYYDKDFNNEADTPDNFQSRRPNTSFCFLDIRSPGLGDTAMYLCATSGDREWEPQHFGDGTRLSIL.

The chain carries TRBV28 and TRBJ1-3; 8 positions match TRBD1. The CDR3 extends over 14 amino acids. The trim removed 8 bases at V and 4 bases at J, leaving 7 bases unmatched. CDR1 is MDHEN, CDR2 SYDVKM, per germline. This CDR3 is CASSTGGGGNTIYF. The CDR3 nucleotides read TGTGCCAGCTCTACAGGGGGTGGGGGAAACACCATATATTTT.

The rearrangement uses TRBV5-1 and TRBJ1-1, with 7 bases identical to TRBD1. This CDR3 spans 15 amino acids. V lost 3 bases, J lost 1 base, and 6 bases stayed unmatched. Germline V gives CDR1 SGHRS, CDR2 YFSETQ. The CDR3 bases are TGCGCCAGCAGCTCGAGGGCAGGGGGGAACACTGAAGCTTTCTTT. The encoded protein is CASSSRAGGNTEAFF.

V gene TRBV10-3 combines with J gene TRBJ2-1; 7 nucleotides agree with TRBD2. The CDR3 consists of 13 residues. V lost 0 bases to trimming and J lost 8 bases; unmatched junction nucleotides: 1. Per germline, CDR1 ENHRY and CDR2 SYGVKD. CDR3 region: CAISESGRDEQFF. The CDR3 nucleotides are TGTGCCATCAGTGAGTCTGGGAGGGATGAGCAGTTCTTC.

V gene TRBV5-8 combines with J gene TRBJ1-5, with 9 bases lining up with TRBD1. The CDR3 runs to 17 residues. Germline V gives CDR1 SGHTS, CDR2 YDEGEE. The junction had 9 bases not matched to a gene; V was cut back by 5 bases and J by 0 bases. CDR3 nucleotide sequence: TGTGCCAGCAGTACCGCCGGGACAGGGACTAGCAATCAGCCCCAGCATTTT. Translating it yields CASSTAGTGTSNQPQHF.

The chain links TRBV10-3 to TRBJ1-6, with TRBD1 matching 7 bases. The CDR3 covers 13 residues. V lost 3 bases and J lost 9; bases outside the gene matches: 2. Germline-derived CDR1 and CDR2 are ENHRY and SYGVKD. For the CDR3, the DNA is TGTGCCATCAGTGACCACAGGGGTTCACCCCTCCACTTT. Its translation: CAISDHRGSPLHF.

The rearrangement links TRBV30 to TRBJ1-6, with 10 bases identical to TRBD1. This CDR3 region has 16 residues. Germline CDR1 is GTSNPN and CDR2 is SVGIG (reference sequence). The junction had 8 bases not matched to a gene; V was cut back by 2 bases and J by 7 bases. The CDR3 reads CAWSKGGGQGNSPLHF. The CDR3, as DNA: TGTGCCTGGAGTAAAGGTGGGGGACAGGGGAATTCACCCCTCCACTTT.